A single T cell receptor (beta chain) is shown here with its context. The sample is drawn from a study of glioma-infiltrating T cells after dendritic cell vaccination. V lost 2 bases and J lost 1, with 11 bases in between. The CDR3 runs 15 residues. Germline values: CDR1 KGHSH, CDR2 LQKENI. TCRdb's table, derived via immunoSEQ multiplex PCR, lists solely in-frame clones and lacks some. The table records under 35,000 clones, over 90% of them present only once. This chain joins TRBV18 and TRBJ2-5; D perhaps matches TRBD2 (6 bases). Here the sequenced sample was blood, taken before dendritic cell vaccination. This clonotype originated in a human donor with glioblastoma. CDR3 bases: TGTGCCAGCTCACCAAATGCGGGGACCCAAGAGACCCAGTACTTC. This sequence encodes CASSPNAGTQETQYF.